The present entry profiles one TCR beta chain with its context. Its antigen is currently unknown. These data are taken from a study of CD8+CD57+ T cells in acquired aplastic anemia. Study as a whole: Across the sorted CD4+ and CD8+ cells, DNA amounts averaged about 3 ug. General study points: Patients and controls had in common some 30 CD8+ CDR3 sequences.

Genomic DNA constituted the template upon which TCR beta VDJ and CDR3 profiling was performed. TCRdb re-called the reads with MiXCR, one entry per CDR3 protein. The table lists about 190,000 distinct CDR3 sequences, around half of them singletons, with roughly 15% in the top ten. Deletions cut 3 bases from V and 9 bases from J, with 17 bases between. Germline CDR1 SGHTA, CDR2 FQGNSA. The CDR3 runs to 14 residues. The V gene is TRBV7-2, the J gene TRBJ2-5; TRBD1 might be the D (6 bases). This TCR was sampled from a human donor in good health, serving as a control. Sequencing input: sorted CD4+, CD8+, or CD8+CD57+ T cells (not recorded which) from PBMCs. CDR3 nucleotide sequence: TGTGCCAGCAGCTTGAGTTCACGACAGGCGCCCCAGTACTTC. Translation gives CASSLSSRQAPQYF.